This T cell receptor beta chain was retrieved from a study of chemoradiotherapy in HPV16-positive cancers. General study findings and limits: Candidate HPV-specific clones and E7-related TCR motifs grew in tumor during treatment. Better recurrence-free survival went with HPV-responsive T-cell expansion in HPV16-positive patients. HPV-specific T cells were functionally defined from only a couple of HPV16-positive patients.

Clones were read by immunoSEQ multiplex PCR, and TCRdb kept only the in-frame ones, dropping some. The profile shows 50,000 to 55,000 clones, around nine tenths of them singletons. CDR1 is MNHNS, CDR2 SASEGT, per germline. The CDR3 contains 17 residues. The ends lost 0 bases at V and 4 bases at J; junction bases unmatched: 11. Concerning this clone itself: What it recognizes is unknown.

The starting material was blood, obtained from a patient who underwent chemoradiotherapy. The sequence was obtained from a human donor with HPV-associated anogenital cancer. V usage is TRBV6-1 and J usage is TRBJ2-7; TRBD1 agrees at 8 bases. The CDR3 sequence is CASSEATAGTGLYEQYF. As DNA, the CDR3 is TGTGCCAGCAGTGAAGCGACCGCCGGGACAGGACTTTACGAGCAGTACTTC.